This T cell receptor beta chain was recorded in a study of glioma-infiltrating T cells after dendritic cell vaccination. About the research overall: Monocyte-derived dendritic cells, cultured roughly 7 days with IL-4 and GM-CSF, were pulsed with autologous tumor lysate. Patients received three intradermal dendritic cell vaccine injections at biweekly intervals.

Amplification used 60 V beta primers and 13 J beta primers. The assay was immunoSEQ multiplex PCR, and TCRdb's table has in-frame clones only and misses some. This table holds about 67,000 clones, around 86% found once. CDR3 length: 15 amino acids. Germline-derived CDR1 and CDR2 are MNHEY and SMNVEV (reference sequence). V was pared by 2 bases and J by 0 bases, with 10 bases between. This sample comprised blood, obtained before dendritic cell vaccination. The chain carries TRBV27 and TRBJ1-1; possible D gene TRBD1, 5 bases. The receptor comes from a human donor with glioblastoma. CDR3 sequence reads: CASSLLPGLNTEAFF. For the CDR3, the DNA is TGTGCCAGCAGTTTACTGCCAGGGTTGAACACTGAAGCTTTCTTT.